These 9 T cell receptor beta chains were all obtained from the same sample, sequenced in a study of blood T cell repertoires in COVID-19 (dated by TCRdb to the early 2020s). The library was built by means of the immunoSEQ multiplex PCR assay. The table was pulled from immuneACCESS by TCRdb, which kept in-frame rearrangements only. Such tables lose some clones; where checked, under half of the loss comes from unresolved V genes, and the rest has no known cause. Counted in this sample were about 88,000 clones; around four fifths of them appeared once. The top ten clonotypes cover 10% to 12% of the sample. The sequenced sample consisted of peripheral blood. These receptors were taken from a human donor in a cohort sampled during active COVID-19.

The chain recombines TRBV7-2 with TRBJ1-4, with D possibly matching TRBD1 (6 bases). CDR3 length: 15 amino acids. CDR1 is SGHTA, CDR2 FQGNSA, per germline. The V end lost 4 bases, the J end lost 0 bases, and 9 bases lay between the germline ends. The CDR3 DNA reads TGTGCCAGCAGCTCCCGACAGGCAACTAATGAAAAACTGTTTTTT. Protein product: CASSSRQATNEKLFF. The whole variable domain, remainder taken from reference TRBV7-2 and TRBJ1-4, is GAGVSQSPSNKVTEKGKDVELRCDPISGHTALYWYRQSLGQGLEFLIYFQGNSAPDKSGLPSDRFSAERTGGSVSTLTIQRTQQEDSAVYLCASSSRQATNEKLFFGSGTQLSVL.

This chain links TRBV3-1 (or the pseudogene TRBV3-2) with TRBJ2-1; TRBD2 aligns across 10 bases. Germline loops: CDR1 LGHDT, CDR2 YNNKEL (reference sequence). J was trimmed by 2 bases and V by 5 bases; bases with no gene match: 6. There are 16 residues in the CDR3. DNA of the CDR3: TGTGCCAGCAGCACTAGCGGGGCCGGTACCTACAATGAGCAGTTCTTC. Its protein product is CASSTSGAGTYNEQFF.

The chain uses TRBV2 and TRBJ2-5, with D uncertain. CDR3 length: 14 residues. The V end lost 2 bases, the J end lost 2 bases, and 9 bases lay between the germline ends. Germline assignment: CDR1 SNHLY and CDR2 FYNNEI. Written as DNA, the CDR3 is TGTGCCAGCAGTGAAAGGCCACAGCAAGAGACCCAGTACTTC. Encoded protein: CASSERPQQETQYF.

This rearrangement joins TRBV7-9 to TRBJ2-5; D is possibly TRBD1 (5 bases). This CDR3 spans 14 amino acids. Trimming took 5 bases from V and 5 from J, leaving 15 bases between them. Germline lookup yields CDR1 SEHNR and CDR2 FQNEAQ (reference sequence). CDR3 nucleotide sequence: TGTGCCAGCAGCCCAGTTGGGGCTATGGAGACCCAGTACTTC. Amino acids: CASSPVGAMETQYF.

This chain links TRBV5-1 with TRBJ2-2, with 8 bases matching TRBD1. The CDR3 spans 16 residues. J lost 7 bases, V lost 4 bases, and 12 bases had no gene match. Germline V gives CDR1 SGHRS, CDR2 YFSETQ. The CDR3 reads CASSPTGAGRGGELFF. As DNA, the CDR3 is TGCGCCAGCAGCCCGACAGGGGCCGGACGGGGCGGGGAGCTGTTTTTT.

This chain connects TRBV5-4 to TRBJ2-6; D perhaps matches TRBD1 (5 bases). The V gene lost 4 bases and the J gene lost 3 bases, with 11 bases spanning the gap. The CDR3 is made up of 15 amino acids. Germline CDR1 and CDR2: SGHNT and YYREEE (reference sequence). CDR3 DNA sequence: TGTGCCAGCAGCCGTAAGGGGCTTGGGGCCAACGTCCTGACTTTC. This codes for CASSRKGLGANVLTF.

This clone was found once. V gene TRBV7-9 combines with J gene TRBJ2-6, with D perhaps matching TRBD2 (6 bases). CDR1 and CDR2 (germline): SEHNR, FQNEAQ (reference sequence). The CDR3 consists of 11 residues. V was cut by 3 bases and J by 15 bases, with 9 bases left in between. The CDR3, as DNA: TGTGCCAGCAGCTTGGGGACTGCCCTGACTTTC. It is translated as CASSLGTALTF.

The chain links TRBV28 to TRBJ1-2; 8 nucleotides align to TRBD1. This CDR3 region has 16 residues. J was trimmed by 2 bases and V by 10 bases; bases with no gene match: 15. Germline V gene sequence: CDR1 MDHEN, CDR2 SYDVKM. CDR3 in amino acids: CATNPRTGRANYGYTF. CDR3 DNA: TGTGCCACCAATCCTCGGACAGGGCGGGCGAACTATGGCTACACCTTC.

The rearrangement joins TRBV7-3 to TRBJ2-3, with D unresolved. Germline V gene data show CDR1 as SGHTA and CDR2 as FQGTGA. Trimming left V 0 bases short and J 0 bases short, with 7 bases between. This CDR3 region has 15 residues. As DNA, the CDR3 is TGTGCCAGCAGCTTAACAAGCCAAAGCACAGATACGCAGTATTTT. Its translation is CASSLTSQSTDTQYF.